This T cell receptor (beta chain) was recovered during a study of blood T cell repertoires in COVID-19. Study-wide context: Some COVID-19 samples were acute and others convalescent; all came from the United States, Italy and Spain.

V was shortened by 7 bases and J by 13 bases, with 19 bases between the two germline ends. The CDR3 is 13 amino acids. The germline V gene encodes CDR1 SNHLY and CDR2 FYNNEI. Produced via immunoSEQ multiplex PCR; TCRdb's table is partial and in-frame only. Here the sample spans about 300,000 clones, approximately 84% being singletons. This TCR was sampled from a human donor with COVID-19, enrolled during active disease. The donor label of this sample is uncertain. The sequenced material came from peripheral blood. V gene TRBV2 combines with J gene TRBJ2-2; the D gene is possibly TRBD1 (5 bases). CDR3 region: CASTSRALQGLFF. The DNA of the CDR3 is TGTGCCAGCACCTCCCGGGCCCTTCAGGGGCTGTTTTTT. The complete variable domain, with remaining parts taken from reference TRBV2 and TRBJ2-2, reads EPEVTQTPSHQVTQMGQEVILRCVPISNHLYFYWYRQILGQKVEFLVSFYNNEISEKSEIFDDQFSVERPDGSNFTLKIRSTKLEDSAMYFCASTSRALQGLFFGEGSRLTVL.